This T cell receptor beta chain originates from a study of blood T cell repertoires in COVID-19. Whole-study context: In each case, the material was cDNA or gDNA derived from T cells, B-cell-depleted T cells, or PBMCs.

How the authors handled the data: The assay estimated nucleated cells by amplifying reference gene primers. The repertoire was sequenced with immunoSEQ multiplex PCR; TCRdb's copy has only in-frame clones and lacks some. That table is the source of V, J and clone size, and D and trimming were worked out from the DNA. The sample contains 300,000 to 400,000 clones, 87% of which appear only once. Trimming stripped 4 bases from V and 1 base from J, with 5 bases between. Germline assignment: CDR1 SGHRS and CDR2 YFSETQ. This CDR3 has 12 residues. This clone is a singleton in its sample. The sequence was collected from a man between 25 and 39 years old with COVID-19, enrolled during active disease. The sequenced sample consisted of peripheral blood. This rearrangement joins TRBV5-1 to TRBJ2-5; D uncertain. The CDR3 protein is CASSPLQETQYF. The CDR3 nucleotides are TGCGCCAGCAGCCCCCTCCAAGAGACCCAGTACTTC. The full variable domain, rest sourced from reference TRBV5-1 and TRBJ2-5, is KAGVTQTPRYLIKTRGQQVTLSCSPISGHRSVSWYQQTPGQGLQFLFEYFSETQRNKGNFPGRFSGRQFSNSRSEMNVSTLELGDSALYLCASSPLQETQYFGPGTRLLVL.